These 29 T cell receptor beta chains came from one sample sequenced in a study of blood T cell repertoires in COVID-19. Measured with immunoSEQ multiplex PCR; TCRdb has only the in-frame clones, and not every one. This sample yields about 150,000 clones, of which 82% are seen a single time; 10% belongs to the top ten. The sample consisted of peripheral blood. The source is an elderly woman with active or convalescent COVID-19.

This clone appeared a single time. This sequence joins TRBV11-2 and TRBJ2-7, with TRBD2 as a possible D gene (5 bases). The germline V gene encodes CDR1 SGHAT and CDR2 FQNNGV. The CDR3 consists of 14 residues. V was cut by 5 bases and J by 2 bases, with 13 bases left in between. The CDR3 protein is CASSGGGSTYEQYF. The CDR3, as DNA: TGTGCCAGCAGCGGAGGCGGCAGTACCTACGAGCAGTACTTC.

This sequence joins TRBV2 and TRBJ1-6; weak D call: TRBD1 (5 bases). The ends were cut back, 8 bases at V and 7 bases at J, with 15 bases in the middle. Per germline, CDR1 SNHLY and CDR2 FYNNEI. This CDR3 has 14 amino acids. This CDR3 is CASHSRVGNSPLHF. The CDR3 DNA reads TGTGCCAGCCATTCCAGGGTCGGAAATTCACCCCTCCACTTT. Variable domain in full (rest from reference TRBV2 and TRBJ1-6): EPEVTQTPSHQVTQMGQEVILRCVPISNHLYFYWYRQILGQKVEFLVSFYNNEISEKSEIFDDQFSVERPDGSNFTLKIRSTKLEDSAMYFCASHSRVGNSPLHFGNGTRLTVT.

The chain recombines TRBV5-1 with TRBJ2-7; the match to TRBD2 covers 8 bases. CDR3 length equals 14 residues. V gave up 0 bases and J gave up 4 bases; unmatched junction bases: 3. The germline gives CDR1 SGHRS, CDR2 YFSETQ. The CDR3 region has the DNA TGCGCCAGCAGCTTGGCTAGCGGGTTTTACGAGCAGTACTTC. Protein: CASSLASGFYEQYF.

This chain links TRBV28 with TRBJ2-1, with 7 positions matching TRBD1. V lost 5 bases to trimming and J lost 8 bases; unmatched junction nucleotides: 12. CDR1 and CDR2 (germline): MDHEN, SYDVKM. The CDR3 consists of 15 residues. CDR3 in amino acids: CASSPAVGGGHEQFF. In DNA form, the CDR3 reads TGTGCCAGCAGTCCCGCCGTAGGGGGCGGGCATGAGCAGTTCTTC.

The chain is built from TRBV19 and TRBJ1-5; TRBD1 aligns across 7 bases. Looked up from germline, CDR1 is LNHDA and CDR2 is SQIVND (reference sequence). The CDR3 has 15 amino acids. The V and J ends lost 7 bases and 4 bases, in that order; junction bases with no gene match: 10. The CDR3 DNA reads TGTGCCAGTACCCCGGGGTCAGGGGGGAATCAGCCCCAGCATTTT. Translated: CASTPGSGGNQPQHF.

The rearrangement joins TRBV5-1 to TRBJ2-3, with a weak D call TRBD2 (6 bases). This CDR3 has 15 residues. With 4 bases removed from V and 6 bases from J, the gap between germline ends came to 18 bases. Germline V CDR1 and CDR2: SGHRS, YFSETQ. CDR3 loop: CASSRAGYGTDTQYF. The CDR3 nucleotides read TGCGCCAGCAGCCGCGCGGGGTACGGGACGGATACGCAGTATTTT.

The chain recombines TRBV28 with TRBJ2-1, with 7 bases lining up with TRBD2. Germline values: CDR1 MDHEN, CDR2 SYDVKM. Trimming at V came to 6 bases and at J to 5 bases, leaving 10 bases not matched to a gene. The CDR3 extends over 15 amino acids. Here the CDR3 DNA reads TGTGCCAGCAGCTTGATGGGAGGGCCACACAATGAGCAGTTCTTC. Translation gives CASSLMGGPHNEQFF. The variable domain in full, with the rest retrieved from reference TRBV28 and TRBJ2-1, is DVKVTQSSRYLVKRTGEKVFLECVQDMDHENMFWYRQDPGLGLRLIYFSYDVKMKEKGDIPEGYSVSREKKERFSLILESASTNQTSMYLCASSLMGGPHNEQFFGPGTRLTVL.

This rearrangement joins TRBV10-3 to TRBJ2-3, with 13 bases identical to TRBD2. V lost 2 bases to trimming and J lost 8 bases; unmatched junction nucleotides: 4. Per germline, CDR1 ENHRY and CDR2 SYGVKD. The CDR3 is 15 residues long. CDR3: CAISETSGRVLTQYF. CDR3 nucleotide sequence: TGTGCCATCAGTGAGACTAGCGGGAGGGTCCTTACGCAGTATTTT.

This sequence joins TRBV24-1 and TRBJ1-5, with a possible D match to TRBD1 (6 bases). The V gene lost 3 bases and the J gene lost 1 base, with 12 bases spanning the gap. The CDR3 spans 16 residues. Germline CDR1 is KGHDR and CDR2 is SFDVKD. As DNA, the CDR3 is TGTGCCACCAGTGATAGGGACACTTCAAGCAATCAGCCCCAGCATTTT. Its translation: CATSDRDTSSNQPQHF.

This clone was seen only a few times. The CDR3 is CASSFWGGDDYGYTF. The CDR3 region has the DNA TGTGCCAGCAGTTTCTGGGGGGGTGACGACTATGGCTACACCTTC. The rearrangement uses TRBV28 and TRBJ1-2, with D possibly TRBD1 on 5 matching bases. Germline assignment: CDR1 MDHEN and CDR2 SYDVKM. The V gene lost 3 bases and the J gene lost 3 bases, with 14 bases spanning the gap. This CDR3 contains 15 residues.

The rearrangement uses TRBV10-2 and TRBJ2-7, with a weak D call TRBD2 (5 bases). The CDR3 extends over 13 amino acids. CDR1 and CDR2 (germline): WSHSY, SAAADI. Trimming shortened V by 3 bases and J by 2 bases, and 8 bases separated the two germline ends. This CDR3 is CASSDEGPYEQYF. CDR3 sequence (DNA): TGCGCCAGCAGTGATGAGGGCCCCTACGAGCAGTACTTC.

V is TRBV19 and J is TRBJ1-1, with a weak D call TRBD1 (6 bases). Germline CDR1 is LNHDA and CDR2 is SQIVND (reference sequence). V dropped 7 bases and J dropped 6 bases, with 12 bases sitting between them. The length of the CDR3 is 12 residues. The CDR3 coding sequence is TGTGCCAGTACCCCACAGGGAGCTGAAGCTTTCTTT. As protein: CASTPQGAEAFF.

The DNA of the CDR3 is TGTGCCAGCAGTGAAGGGGCTAGGGCTAGCGGGAGGGAGAATGAGCAGTTCTTC. Amino acids: CASSEGARASGRENEQFF. The V gene is TRBV6-1, the J gene TRBJ2-1; 12 bases are shared with TRBD2. Germline CDR1 reads MNHNS; CDR2 reads SASEGT. CDR3 length: 18 amino acids. The ends lost 1 base at V and 7 bases at J; junction bases unmatched: 11.

The J gene is TRBJ2-1, the V gene TRBV12-3 or TRBV12-4, with 7 bases aligning to TRBD1. The length of the CDR3 is 13 residues. Losses at the gene ends were 7 bases for V and 5 bases for J; bases not matched to a gene: 5. The CDR3, as DNA: TGTGCCAGCACAGGGGGAATCCACAATGAGCAGTTCTTC. Its protein product is CASTGGIHNEQFF.

The V and J genes are TRBV9 and TRBJ1-5, with D possibly matching TRBD1 (6 bases). The CDR3 has 14 amino acids. Trimming removed 4 bases from V and 6 bases from J, with 14 bases in between. Germline CDR1 reads SGDLS; CDR2 reads YYNGEE. For the CDR3, the DNA is TGTGCCAGCAGCTTCGACACAGGGTCTCAGCCCCAGCATTTT. Translated: CASSFDTGSQPQHF.

The rearrangement uses TRBV18 and TRBJ2-7; D uncertain. Germline CDR1 and CDR2: KGHSH and LQKENI. There are 14 residues in the CDR3. Trimming removed 3 bases from V and 0 bases from J, with 9 bases in between. The CDR3 nucleotides read TGTGCCAGCTCACCTGGTTCTAGCTCCTACGAGCAGTACTTC. This codes for CASSPGSSSYEQYF. The variable domain in full, completed from reference TRBV18 and TRBJ2-7, reads NAGVMQNPRHLVRRRGQEARLRCSPMKGHSHVYWYRQLPEEGLKFMVYLQKENIIDESGMPKERFSAEFPKEGPSILRIQQVVRGDSAAYFCASSPGSSSYEQYFGPGTRLTVT.

The rearrangement links TRBV6-5 to TRBJ2-3, with 7 bases aligning to TRBD1. The length of the CDR3 is 13 residues. V trimming: 5 bases; J trimming: 4 bases; junction bases outside the gene matches: 3. Germline V gives CDR1 MNHEY, CDR2 SVGAGI. CDR3 protein: CASSPDRADTQYF. The DNA for the CDR3 is TGTGCCAGCAGTCCCGACAGGGCAGATACGCAGTATTTT.

The chain recombines TRBV19 with TRBJ2-1; 10 bases fit TRBD2. In germline, CDR1 is LNHDA, CDR2 SQIVND (reference sequence). Trimming at V came to 10 bases and at J to 9 bases, leaving 12 bases not matched to a gene. The CDR3 is 14 amino acids. CDR3 nucleotides: TGTGCCACCACTGGTCTAGCGGGAGTGCGTGAGCAGTTCTTC. It encodes CATTGLAGVREQFF.

This clone was detected only a few times. The J gene is TRBJ1-3, the V gene TRBV20-1; D gene ambiguous. The CDR3 extends over 11 amino acids. The germline V gene has CDR1 DFQATT and CDR2 SNEGSKA (reference sequence). Deletions cut 3 bases from V and 4 bases from J, with 4 bases between. For the CDR3, the DNA is TGCAGTGCTAGTCTCGGAAACACCATATATTTT. This encodes CSASLGNTIYF.

CDR3 in DNA: TGTGCCAGCAGCTTAGCGACTAGCGGCTACGAGCAGTACTTC. This sequence encodes CASSLATSGYEQYF. The chain joins TRBV7-2 to TRBJ2-7; 9 nucleotides agree with TRBD2. CDR1 and CDR2 from the germline V gene are SGHTA and FQGNSA. The V segment lost 0 bases and the J segment 3 bases; nucleotides outside the gene matches: 0. This CDR3 is built from 14 residues.

The gene calls are TRBV28 and TRBJ1-2; 8 bases fit TRBD1. The germline V gene encodes CDR1 MDHEN and CDR2 SYDVKM. Losses at the gene ends were 5 bases for V and 4 bases for J; bases not matched to a gene: 3. The CDR3 length is 13 residues. The CDR3, as DNA: TGTGCCAGCAGTCAGGGGGCAGGCTATGGCTACACCTTC. This codes for CASSQGAGYGYTF.

The chain is built from TRBV7-2 and TRBJ2-1; D perhaps matches TRBD2 (5 bases). In germline, CDR1 is SGHTA, CDR2 FQGNSA. The CDR3 length is 16 residues. Trimming cost V 1 base and J 0 bases, with 10 bases left between them. In DNA, the CDR3 is TGTGCCAGCAGCTTAGTGGTCCTAGCCTCCTACAATGAGCAGTTCTTC. The encoded protein is CASSLVVLASYNEQFF.

This chain links TRBV4-1 with TRBJ1-4; the D is unclear. V lost 2 bases and J 4 bases, leaving 8 bases between the germline ends. The CDR3 is 14 amino acids. The germline V gene encodes CDR1 MGHRA and CDR2 YSYEKL. The CDR3 is CASSQSGNNEKLFF. The CDR3 nucleotides are TGCGCCAGCAGCCAATCGGGGAATAATGAAAAACTGTTTTTT.

CDR3 nucleotide sequence: TGTGCCAGCAGTGACAGGGGGCCAACTAATGAAAAACTGTTTTTT. Its translation is CASSDRGPTNEKLFF. The chain carries TRBV2 and TRBJ1-4; 8 positions match TRBD1. V lost 3 bases and J lost 0; bases outside the gene matches: 0. Per the germline V gene, CDR1 is SNHLY and CDR2 is FYNNEI. The CDR3 has 15 residues.

The chain recombines TRBV3-1 (or the pseudogene TRBV3-2) with TRBJ2-2; D is perhaps TRBD2 (6 bases). CDR1 and CDR2 (germline): LGHDT, YNNKEL (reference sequence). V lost 6 bases and J 2 bases, leaving 13 bases between the germline ends. The length of the CDR3 is 15 residues. The CDR3 here is CASSPLGGNTGELFF. As DNA, the CDR3 is TGTGCCAGCAGTCCGCTCGGGGGAAACACCGGGGAGCTGTTTTTT.

J is TRBJ2-5 and V is TRBV4-1, with 10 bases that match TRBD1. With 4 bases clipped from V and 3 bases from J, the junction kept 8 bases outside the gene matches. The germline V gene encodes CDR1 MGHRA and CDR2 YSYEKL. The CDR3 has 16 residues. The CDR3 is CASSRDAGTGEETQYF. CDR3 bases: TGCGCCAGCAGCCGAGATGCCGGGACAGGGGAAGAGACCCAGTACTTC.

The rearrangement joins TRBV28 to TRBJ2-1; the match to TRBD2 covers 16 bases. The CDR3 spans 16 residues. CDR1 is MDHEN and CDR2 is SYDVKM in the germline V gene. Losses at the gene ends were 3 bases for V and 8 bases for J; bases not matched to a gene: 4. The CDR3 sequence: CASSFRGLAGGDEQFF. The CDR3 DNA reads TGTGCCAGCAGTTTTAGGGGACTAGCGGGAGGGGATGAGCAGTTCTTC.

The V call is TRBV7-8, the J call TRBJ2-7; 12 nucleotides line up with TRBD2. This CDR3 is built from 17 residues. In germline, CDR1 is SGHVS, CDR2 FQNEAQ. With V trimmed by 0 bases and J by 1 base, 4 bases remained unmatched. DNA of the CDR3: TGTGCCAGCAGCTTAGCTTCTAGCGGGAGGGAATCCTACGAGCAGTACTTC. Its translation: CASSLASSGRESYEQYF.

V usage is TRBV14 and J usage is TRBJ1-3, with D possibly being TRBD1 (6 bases). V dropped 3 bases and J dropped 1 base, with 10 bases sitting between them. The CDR3 length is 15 residues. CDR1 and CDR2 (germline): SGHDN, FVKESK. The CDR3 DNA reads as TGTGCCAGCAGCCAGATGACAGGATCTGGAAACACCATATATTTT. Protein: CASSQMTGSGNTIYF.